The 16 T cell receptor beta chains below all came from one sample that was sequenced in a study of OX40 agonist ivuxolimab in advanced cancers. Libraries were prepared by immunoSEQ multiplex PCR; TCRdb keeps only in-frame clonotypes and omits some of them. This table has about 77,000 clones, over 75% appearing once. The input for sequencing was CD4+ or CD8+ T cells sorted from blood, taken in a trial of the OX40 agonist ivuxolimab. The origin of the receptors is an adult with an advanced solid tumor such as melanoma, head and neck, liver or kidney cancer.

J is TRBJ2-1 and V is TRBV19, with 8 nucleotides matching TRBD2. The junction had 7 bases not matched to a gene; V was cut back by 6 bases and J by 0 bases. The V gene's germline CDR1 is LNHDA and CDR2 SQIVND (reference sequence). The CDR3 runs to 16 residues. The CDR3 is CASRPILAGSYNEQFF. CDR3 DNA: TGTGCCAGTAGGCCCATTCTAGCGGGCTCCTACAATGAGCAGTTCTTC.

The chain is built from TRBV7-2 and TRBJ2-7, with D possibly matching TRBD2 (6 bases). Looked up from germline, CDR1 is SGHTA and CDR2 is FQGNSA. The CDR3 contains 16 residues. The V end was cut by 5 bases, the J end by 3 bases, with 20 bases between. CDR3 bases: TGTGCCAGCAGCCCCGCGGGTAGCGGTAAATTCTACGAGCAGTACTTC. Translated: CASSPAGSGKFYEQYF.

This chain connects TRBV7-8 to TRBJ2-3; D is uncertain. Deletions cut 3 bases from V and 2 bases from J, with 6 bases between. The CDR3 covers 13 residues. Germline V gene lookup returns CDR1 SGHVS and CDR2 FQNEAQ. The CDR3 DNA follows: TGTGCCAGCAGCTTTCTAACCACAGATACGCAGTATTTT. It is translated as CASSFLTTDTQYF.

This CDR3 is CASSPPRGGESTDTQYF. The CDR3 DNA is TGTGCCAGCTCACCACCGCGGGGGGGCGAGAGCACAGATACGCAGTATTTT. J is TRBJ2-3 and V is TRBV18; 9 bases are shared with TRBD2. CDR1 is KGHSH and CDR2 is LQKENI in the germline V gene. This CDR3 comprises 17 residues. After removal of 0 bases from V and 0 bases from J, the junction contained 4 bases not matched to a gene.

The genes are TRBV27 and TRBJ2-3; D unclear. Trimming took 5 bases from V and 4 from J, leaving 10 bases between them. CDR3 length: 13 residues. Germline V lookup: CDR1 MNHEY, CDR2 SMNVEV (reference sequence). CDR3: CASSRRMADTQYF. For the CDR3, the DNA is TGTGCCAGCAGTCGCCGAATGGCAGATACGCAGTATTTT.

This chain links TRBV6-5 with TRBJ1-4; 7 nucleotides align to TRBD1. The trim removed 6 bases at V and 4 bases at J, leaving 8 bases unmatched. The CDR3 loop spans 15 amino acids. Germline-derived CDR1 and CDR2 are MNHEY and SVGAGI. This CDR3 reads CASRDSTGINEKLFF. The CDR3 DNA reads as TGTGCCAGCAGGGATTCGACAGGGATTAATGAAAAACTGTTTTTT.

The V gene is TRBV4-2, the J gene TRBJ2-7, with no clear D. The germline V gene encodes CDR1 LGHNA and CDR2 YNFKEQ. Trimming cost V 0 bases and J 0 bases, with 15 bases left between them. The CDR3 spans 17 residues. CDR3 nucleotides: TGTGCCAGCAGCCAAGAAAGGACGCTCTCGGGCTCCTACGAGCAGTACTTC. Protein sequence: CASSQERTLSGSYEQYF.

The chain uses TRBV10-3 and TRBJ2-7; 8 bases agree with TRBD2. J was trimmed by 4 bases and V by 4 bases; bases with no gene match: 6. Per the germline V gene, CDR1 is ENHRY and CDR2 is SYGVKD. CDR3 size: 14 residues. For the CDR3, the DNA is TGTGCCATCAGTGGAACTAGCGGCTCTTACGAGCAGTACTTC. Protein sequence: CAISGTSGSYEQYF.

The chain recombines TRBV5-4 with TRBJ2-1, with TRBD2 matching over 9 bases. After removal of 1 base from V and 4 bases from J, the junction contained 6 bases not matched to a gene. Germline V gene lookup returns CDR1 SGHNT and CDR2 YYREEE (reference sequence). CDR3 size: 16 residues. The CDR3 loop reads CASSLRAGGFYNEQFF. The CDR3 nucleotides read TGTGCCAGCAGCTTGAGGGCGGGGGGGTTTTACAATGAGCAGTTCTTC.

The chain uses TRBV19 and TRBJ1-1; 10 nucleotides line up with TRBD1. The germline V gene encodes CDR1 LNHDA and CDR2 SQIVND (reference sequence). The CDR3 consists of 15 residues. J lost 1 base, V lost 5 bases, and 4 bases had no gene match. Here the CDR3 reads CASSPRTGGNTEAFF. The CDR3 DNA reads as TGTGCCAGTAGTCCCCGGACAGGGGGGAACACTGAAGCTTTCTTT.

CDR3 coding DNA: TGTGCCATCAGCGGGACAGGGCCTAAGACTAACTATGGCTACACCTTC. This encodes CAISGTGPKTNYGYTF. The chain recombines TRBV10-3 with TRBJ1-2, with 9 positions matching TRBD1. The CDR3 totals 16 residues. From germline, CDR1 is ENHRY and CDR2 SYGVKD. Trimming removed 6 bases from V and 0 bases from J; junction bases left unmatched: 8.

This chain connects TRBV5-1 to TRBJ2-2; unclear D gene. The germline V gene has CDR1 SGHRS and CDR2 YFSETQ. The CDR3 loop spans 15 amino acids. V lost 3 bases and J 2 bases, leaving 11 bases between the germline ends. CDR3 nucleotides: TGCGCCAGCAGCTCTGGGTCTCTTAACACCGGGGAGCTGTTTTTT. It codes for CASSSGSLNTGELFF.

DNA of the CDR3: TGTGCCAGCAGCCCGGCGGGCCCGATAATATCCGGAAACACCATATATTTT. It translates to CASSPAGPIISGNTIYF. V gene TRBV25-1 combines with J gene TRBJ1-3; D is uncertain. The CDR3 extends over 17 amino acids. V was pared by 6 bases and J by 4 bases, with 22 bases between. Per the germline V gene, CDR1 is MGHDK and CDR2 is SYGVNS.

This clone was picked up one time. The genes are TRBV29-1 and TRBJ1-2; 8 bases map to TRBD1. CDR3 length: 13 amino acids. The germline V gene encodes CDR1 SQVTM and CDR2 ANQGSEA. V dropped 4 bases and J dropped 5; count of bases not matched to a gene: 6. The CDR3: CSVADRGRYGYTF. In nucleotides, the CDR3 is TGCAGCGTTGCCGACAGGGGCCGATATGGCTACACCTTC.

V gene TRBV2 combines with J gene TRBJ1-5; TRBD1 might be the D (5 bases). Looked up from germline, CDR1 is SNHLY and CDR2 is FYNNEI. Trimming stripped 7 bases from V and 7 bases from J, with 14 bases between. This CDR3 region has 13 residues. The CDR3: CASTFSRDQPQHF. In nucleotides, the CDR3 is TGTGCCAGCACCTTCTCTAGGGACCAGCCCCAGCATTTT.

J is TRBJ2-1 and V is TRBV7-3, with 11 bases matching TRBD2. The germline V gene has CDR1 SGHTA and CDR2 FQGTGA. CDR3 size: 15 residues. With V trimmed by 0 bases and J by 10 bases, 5 bases remained unmatched. Written as DNA, the CDR3 is TGTGCCAGCAGCTTAACGCCTAGCGGGGGGTCCGAGCAGTTCTTC. Protein: CASSLTPSGGSEQFF.